The TCR beta chain described here comes from a study of cytomegalovirus exposure and HLA in healthy donors. Overall study results and limits: Despite most TCR sequences being rare, some public TCRs occurred in many donors. Cytomegalovirus association was listed for about 170 TCR beta chains. After further analysis at a later stage, under 20,000 TCR beta sequences were associated with HLA alleles at 0.05 false discovery rate.

The primer mix had 60 Vbeta and 13 Jbeta primers. Only in-frame clones appear in the TCRdb table, and some are missing; sequencing was by immunoSEQ multiplex PCR. The profile shows roughly 160,000 clones, around 79% of them singletons. V was clipped by 5 bases and J by 3 bases, with 5 bases between them. Germline values: CDR1 MDHEN, CDR2 SYDVKM. The CDR3 contains 11 residues. This clone was observed a few times. The antigen is undetermined. The chain couples TRBV28 to TRBJ2-7; D not resolved. The receptor's source is a middle-aged man in good health and CMV-seronegative. The sequenced sample consisted of PBMCs. The CDR3 loop reads CASSPGYEQYF. The CDR3 DNA follows: TGTGCCAGCAGTCCGGGCTACGAGCAGTACTTC.